These T cell receptor beta chains were read from a single sample in a study of response to subunit inactivated influenza vaccine. TCRdb reprocessed the RT-PCR reads via MiXCR and lists one record per CDR3 protein. Seen here are just over 300,000 distinct CDR3 sequences, 22% observed once, and the top ten hold around 10%. The source was PBMCs from blood, collected about 20 months after vaccination. The receptors stem from a man between 50 and 75 years old who received an inactivated influenza vaccine. The CDR3 runs from the conserved cysteine through the conserved F or W. The order of the fields is CDR3 DNA, CDR3 protein, D gene, V gene, CDR3 length, clone size, J gene. D genes are given only for firm matches. For some rows the clone size is stated as once, few or many, or as a class when expanded; others skip it.

CDR3 DNA: TGTGCCAGCTTTAAACAAGCGTCCGGATTCTTCAAAGAGACCCAGTACTTC
CDR3 protein: CASFKQASGFFKETQYF
D gene: .
V gene: TRBV2
CDR3 length: 17
clone size: .
J gene: TRBJ2-5

CDR3 DNA: TGCGCCAGCACCTCGACAGGGGTTGCAAACACCATATATTTT
CDR3 protein: CASTSTGVANTIYF
D gene: TRBD1
V gene: TRBV10-2
CDR3 length: 14
clone size: .
J gene: TRBJ1-3

CDR3 DNA: TGCAGTGCTAGTTTGGTCCCCAATCAGCCCCAGCATTTT
CDR3 protein: CSASLVPNQPQHF
D gene: .
V gene: TRBV20-1
CDR3 length: 13
clone size: .
J gene: TRBJ1-5

CDR3 DNA: TGCGCCAGCAGCCCCAACTTGGGAAGGCGGCAGCATTTT
CDR3 protein: CASSPNLGRRQHF
D gene: .
V gene: TRBV4-1
CDR3 length: 13
clone size: few
J gene: TRBJ1-5

CDR3 DNA: TGCGCCAGCAGCCCAATAAGGAGCAACACTGAAGCTTTCTTT
CDR3 protein: CASSPIRSNTEAFF
D gene: .
V gene: TRBV4-1
CDR3 length: 14
clone size: .
J gene: TRBJ1-1

CDR3 DNA: TGTGCCAGCAGACCGACAACAGGGAGGAGTTCACCCCTCCACTTT
CDR3 protein: CASRPTTGRSSPLHF
D gene: .
V gene: TRBV12-3/TRBV12-4
CDR3 length: 15
clone size: many
J gene: TRBJ1-6

CDR3 DNA: TGTGCCAGCAGCCTATTTGCTGGGAGTGAAGCGGGAGAGACCCAGTACTTC
CDR3 protein: CASSLFAGSEAGETQYF
D gene: .
V gene: TRBV7-8
CDR3 length: 17
clone size: .
J gene: TRBJ2-5

CDR3 DNA: TGCGCCAGCAGCTTGGGGGGCAGTTACCAAGAGACCCAGTACTTC
CDR3 protein: CASSLGGSYQETQYF
D gene: .
V gene: TRBV5-1
CDR3 length: 15
clone size: .
J gene: TRBJ2-5

CDR3 DNA: TGTGCCAGCAGCCCCCTGAGAGGGACGTCCTACGAGCAGTACTTC
CDR3 protein: CASSPLRGTSYEQYF
D gene: .
V gene: TRBV11-2
CDR3 length: 15
clone size: few
J gene: TRBJ2-7

CDR3 DNA: TGTGCCAGCAGCCTCGCGGGCGGGGCACTAGATACGCAGTATTTT
CDR3 protein: CASSLAGGALDTQYF
D gene: .
V gene: TRBV7-2
CDR3 length: 15
clone size: .
J gene: TRBJ2-3

CDR3 DNA: TGTGCCAGCGCAAAGGATGGTGAAGCTTTCTTT
CDR3 protein: CASAKDGEAFF
D gene: .
V gene: TRBV12-3/TRBV12-4
CDR3 length: 11
clone size: many
J gene: TRBJ1-1

CDR3 DNA: TGCAGTGCACGACAGTTCCTGAACACTGAAGCTTTCTTT
CDR3 protein: CSARQFLNTEAFF
D gene: .
V gene: TRBV20-1
CDR3 length: 13
clone size: few
J gene: TRBJ1-1

CDR3 DNA: TGTGCCAGCCAGGAGTCTCTCAGCACAGATACGCAGTATTTT
CDR3 protein: CASQESLSTDTQYF
D gene: .
V gene: TRBV3-1
CDR3 length: 14
clone size: .
J gene: TRBJ2-3

CDR3 DNA: TGTGCCAGCAGCTTATATCGGGGGCTAGAGACCCAGTACTTC
CDR3 protein: CASSLYRGLETQYF
D gene: .
V gene: TRBV7-8
CDR3 length: 14
clone size: .
J gene: TRBJ2-5

CDR3 DNA: TGTGCCAGCAGCCGCAGGGGGGATACGCAGTATTTT
CDR3 protein: CASSRRGDTQYF
D gene: TRBD1
V gene: TRBV7-2
CDR3 length: 12
clone size: .
J gene: TRBJ2-3

CDR3 DNA: TGTGCCATCAGTGAACGGCCGGAGGTTCAGCCCCAGCATTTT
CDR3 protein: CAISERPEVQPQHF
D gene: .
V gene: TRBV10-3
CDR3 length: 14
clone size: few
J gene: TRBJ1-5

CDR3 DNA: TGTGCCTGGGGAGACACGAACACTGAAGCTTTCTTT
CDR3 protein: CAWGDTNTEAFF
D gene: .
V gene: TRBV30
CDR3 length: 12
clone size: .
J gene: TRBJ1-1

CDR3 DNA: TGCAGCGCCCAAGTCGGGCAGAGAGAGACCCAGTACTTC
CDR3 protein: CSAQVGQRETQYF
D gene: .
V gene: TRBV29-1
CDR3 length: 13
clone size: few
J gene: TRBJ2-5

CDR3 DNA: TGTGCCAGCAGCCAAGAGGCGGACGGTTATAATTCACCCCTCCACTTT
CDR3 protein: CASSQEADGYNSPLHF
D gene: .
V gene: TRBV4-2
CDR3 length: 16
clone size: many
J gene: TRBJ1-6

CDR3 DNA: TGCGCCAGCAGCCACGGACAAGACTATGGCTACACCTTC
CDR3 protein: CASSHGQDYGYTF
D gene: .
V gene: TRBV5-1
CDR3 length: 13
clone size: few
J gene: TRBJ1-2

CDR3 DNA: TGTGCCAGCTCCGAGGGTTATTATGGCTACACCTTC
CDR3 protein: CASSEGYYGYTF
D gene: .
V gene: TRBV6-2/TRBV6-3
CDR3 length: 12
clone size: many
J gene: TRBJ1-2

CDR3 DNA: TGTGCCATCACCCCGCGGGAGGGGTCTGGAAACACCATATATTTT
CDR3 protein: CAITPREGSGNTIYF
D gene: .
V gene: TRBV10-3
CDR3 length: 15
clone size: few
J gene: TRBJ1-3

CDR3 DNA: TGTGCCAGCAGCTTGGACTTCTTTAGCAATCAGCCCCAGCATTTT
CDR3 protein: CASSLDFFSNQPQHF
D gene: .
V gene: TRBV5-5
CDR3 length: 15
clone size: few
J gene: TRBJ1-5

CDR3 DNA: TGTGCCAGCAGTTATCTAGACGGCCAGCACCTTGGCTACACCTTC
CDR3 protein: CASSYLDGQHLGYTF
D gene: .
V gene: TRBV6-5
CDR3 length: 15
clone size: .
J gene: TRBJ1-2

CDR3 DNA: TGTGCCAGCAGCCGTGGACAGGGCACCGGGGAGCTGTTTTTT
CDR3 protein: CASSRGQGTGELFF
D gene: TRBD1
V gene: TRBV7-8
CDR3 length: 14
clone size: .
J gene: TRBJ2-2

CDR3 DNA: TGTGCCAGCAGCGTAGGGGGTCTGGGGCGGGAGACCCAGTACTTC
CDR3 protein: CASSVGGLGRETQYF
D gene: .
V gene: TRBV9
CDR3 length: 15
clone size: .
J gene: TRBJ2-5

CDR3 DNA: TGCGCCAGCAGCACAGACAGGGGTGGCTACGAGCAGTACTTC
CDR3 protein: CASSTDRGGYEQYF
D gene: TRBD1
V gene: TRBV5-1
CDR3 length: 14
clone size: .
J gene: TRBJ2-7

CDR3 DNA: TGTGCCAGCTCACCACCGTCGGTTGATCCTTCTGGAAACACCATATATTTT
CDR3 protein: CASSPPSVDPSGNTIYF
D gene: .
V gene: TRBV18
CDR3 length: 17
clone size: .
J gene: TRBJ1-3

CDR3 DNA: TGTGCCATCAGTGAGGCGCAGATATGGGGAGTGAACACTGAAGCTTTCTTT
CDR3 protein: CAISEAQIWGVNTEAFF
D gene: .
V gene: TRBV10-3
CDR3 length: 17
clone size: .
J gene: TRBJ1-1

CDR3 DNA: TGTGCCAGCAGCTTAGGGTCAGTTGGGAATGAGCAGTTCTTC
CDR3 protein: CASSLGSVGNEQFF
D gene: .
V gene: TRBV7-8
CDR3 length: 14
clone size: many
J gene: TRBJ2-1

CDR3 DNA: TGTGCCAGCAGCGCAAGGGCGGGGGGTGAAGCTTTCTTT
CDR3 protein: CASSARAGGEAFF
D gene: .
V gene: TRBV9
CDR3 length: 13
clone size: .
J gene: TRBJ1-1

CDR3 DNA: TGCAGTGCTTTACATCATAACTATGGCTACACCTTC
CDR3 protein: CSALHHNYGYTF
D gene: .
V gene: TRBV20-1
CDR3 length: 12
clone size: .
J gene: TRBJ1-2

CDR3 DNA: TGTGCCACCAGTGGTTTCGACACTACCTACAATGAGCAGTTCTTC
CDR3 protein: CATSGFDTTYNEQFF
D gene: .
V gene: TRBV24-1
CDR3 length: 15
clone size: .
J gene: TRBJ2-1

CDR3 DNA: TGTGCCAGCAGCTTAATGGATAGAAACACCATATATTTT
CDR3 protein: CASSLMDRNTIYF
D gene: .
V gene: TRBV7-2
CDR3 length: 13
clone size: few
J gene: TRBJ1-3

CDR3 DNA: TGCGCCAGCAGCCAAGAGGGACGGCAATCCTACGAGCAGTACTTC
CDR3 protein: CASSQEGRQSYEQYF
D gene: .
V gene: TRBV4-3
CDR3 length: 15
clone size: .
J gene: TRBJ2-7

CDR3 DNA: TGTGCCACCAGGACGCAGGGTGCAACTAATGAAAAACTGTTTTTT
CDR3 protein: CATRTQGATNEKLFF
D gene: .
V gene: TRBV15
CDR3 length: 15
clone size: many
J gene: TRBJ1-4

CDR3 DNA: TGTGCCAGCCTTTATGGCTACACCTTC
CDR3 protein: CASLYGYTF
D gene: .
V gene: TRBV21-1
CDR3 length: 9
clone size: .
J gene: TRBJ1-2

CDR3 DNA: TGTGCCAGCAGCATACAGAGGGGCGGAGGGGATGGCTACACCTTC
CDR3 protein: CASSIQRGGGDGYTF
D gene: .
V gene: TRBV9
CDR3 length: 15
clone size: few
J gene: TRBJ1-2

CDR3 DNA: TGTGCCAGCAGCTTGCGGTTGGAGTCGGGAGAGACCCAGTACTTC
CDR3 protein: CASSLRLESGETQYF
D gene: .
V gene: TRBV5-5
CDR3 length: 15
clone size: few
J gene: TRBJ2-5

CDR3 DNA: TGTGCCAGCAGTTCCGGGACTAGATTCACCGGGGAGCTGTTTTTT
CDR3 protein: CASSSGTRFTGELFF
D gene: TRBD2
V gene: TRBV12-3/TRBV12-4
CDR3 length: 15
clone size: .
J gene: TRBJ2-2

CDR3 DNA: TGTGCCCCGTGGATTCCCACCCAGTACAATGAGCAGTTCTTC
CDR3 protein: CAPWIPTQYNEQFF
D gene: .
V gene: TRBV10-3
CDR3 length: 14
clone size: few
J gene: TRBJ2-1

CDR3 DNA: TGTGCCAGCAGCGCTACTAGCGGTCCCACAGATACGCAGTATTTT
CDR3 protein: CASSATSGPTDTQYF
D gene: TRBD2
V gene: TRBV7-8
CDR3 length: 15
clone size: once
J gene: TRBJ2-3

CDR3 DNA: TGTGCCAGCAGTTTTCGTCCAGGACAACTTAATGAAAAACTGTTTTTT
CDR3 protein: CASSFRPGQLNEKLFF
D gene: .
V gene: TRBV6-5
CDR3 length: 16
clone size: .
J gene: TRBJ1-4

CDR3 DNA: TGTGCCAGCAGCTTGCAGGTATTTGGGGACACTGAAGCTTTCTTT
CDR3 protein: CASSLQVFGDTEAFF
D gene: .
V gene: TRBV5-5
CDR3 length: 15
clone size: .
J gene: TRBJ1-1

CDR3 DNA: TGCGCCAGCAGCCATCCGGGACAGGACAACGAGCAGTACTTC
CDR3 protein: CASSHPGQDNEQYF
D gene: TRBD1
V gene: TRBV4-1
CDR3 length: 14
clone size: .
J gene: TRBJ2-7

CDR3 DNA: TGTGCCAGCAGCCTCTTGGGAGGGGGCGACGAAAAACTGTTTTTT
CDR3 protein: CASSLLGGGDEKLFF
D gene: TRBD1
V gene: TRBV28
CDR3 length: 15
clone size: few
J gene: TRBJ1-4

CDR3 DNA: TGTGCCAGCAGCAGTAGACTAGCGGGGGGCACAGATACGCAGTATTTT
CDR3 protein: CASSSRLAGGTDTQYF
D gene: TRBD2
V gene: TRBV5-5
CDR3 length: 16
clone size: .
J gene: TRBJ2-3

CDR3 DNA: TGTGCCAGCAGGAGACAGGGTGGTGATGAGCAGTTCTTC
CDR3 protein: CASRRQGGDEQFF
D gene: TRBD1
V gene: TRBV27
CDR3 length: 13
clone size: .
J gene: TRBJ2-1

CDR3 DNA: TGTGCCATCAGTGAGCCCGGAGCTAGCGGTTCCTACGAGCAGTACTTC
CDR3 protein: CAISEPGASGSYEQYF
D gene: TRBD2
V gene: TRBV10-3
CDR3 length: 16
clone size: many
J gene: TRBJ2-7

CDR3 DNA: TGCGCCAGCATCCACACAGGGGACGGGCCCCTAGCCAAAAACATTCAGTACTTC
CDR3 protein: CASIHTGDGPLAKNIQYF
D gene: TRBD1
V gene: TRBV5-1
CDR3 length: 18
clone size: .
J gene: TRBJ2-4

CDR3 DNA: TGCAGCGTTGAAAATGGCAACAGGGGGAGCATATATTTT
CDR3 protein: CSVENGNRGSIYF
D gene: TRBD1
V gene: TRBV29-1
CDR3 length: 13
clone size: few
J gene: TRBJ1-3

CDR3 DNA: TGTGCCAGCAACCCCGGACAGGGCGGCGGCTACACCTTC
CDR3 protein: CASNPGQGGGYTF
D gene: TRBD1
V gene: TRBV3-1
CDR3 length: 13
clone size: .
J gene: TRBJ1-2

CDR3 DNA: TGCAGTGCTAGAGAGTACCGGTTGCAGGGCTATAATTCACCCCTCCACTTT
CDR3 protein: CSAREYRLQGYNSPLHF
D gene: .
V gene: TRBV20-1
CDR3 length: 17
clone size: .
J gene: TRBJ1-6

CDR3 DNA: TGTGCCAGCAGGCCGACTAGCGAGAAGACCCAGTACTTC
CDR3 protein: CASRPTSEKTQYF
D gene: TRBD2
V gene: TRBV6-2/TRBV6-3
CDR3 length: 13
clone size: few
J gene: TRBJ2-5

CDR3 DNA: TGTGCCAGCAGCTTAGACCACAGCCTCCGCCACGGCTACACCTTC
CDR3 protein: CASSLDHSLRHGYTF
D gene: .
V gene: TRBV11-2
CDR3 length: 15
clone size: .
J gene: TRBJ1-2

CDR3 DNA: TGTGCCAGCTCACCTCCTAGCTCCCATGAGCAGTTCTTC
CDR3 protein: CASSPPSSHEQFF
D gene: .
V gene: TRBV18
CDR3 length: 13
clone size: .
J gene: TRBJ2-1

CDR3 DNA: TGTGCCAGCAGCCCTCTCGTTTTAGCGGGGGCCTCCCAAGAGACCCAGTACTTC
CDR3 protein: CASSPLVLAGASQETQYF
D gene: TRBD2
V gene: TRBV28
CDR3 length: 18
clone size: many
J gene: TRBJ2-5

CDR3 DNA: TGTGCCAGCACAGGGGTTGACAATGAGCAGTTCTTC
CDR3 protein: CASTGVDNEQFF
D gene: .
V gene: TRBV6-6
CDR3 length: 12
clone size: .
J gene: TRBJ2-1

CDR3 DNA: TGTGCCAGCAGCGCCCCAGGGGAAAAACTGTTTTTT
CDR3 protein: CASSAPGEKLFF
D gene: .
V gene: TRBV3-1
CDR3 length: 12
clone size: few
J gene: TRBJ1-4

CDR3 DNA: TGTGCCAGCAGTTTTCAGGCAGGGTTCACTAGCGGTAGAATCTACGAGCAGTACTTC
CDR3 protein: CASSFQAGFTSGRIYEQYF
D gene: TRBD2
V gene: TRBV12-3/TRBV12-4
CDR3 length: 19
clone size: .
J gene: TRBJ2-7